The rows below give T cell receptor beta chains drawn from one sample of a study of patients and donors after allogeneic stem cell transplantation. TCRdb passed the RT-PCR reads through MiXCR, listing each CDR3 protein once. This sample carries about 90,000 distinct CDR3 sequences, 45% to 50% of them seen once, and the ten largest clones take under 70%. Source material: blood, either unsorted or a sorted T cell fraction (not recorded which). The receptors shown here come from a human donor who was either an allogeneic HSCT recipient or a stem cell or donor lymphocyte infusion donor (not recorded which). It is not recorded whose cells these are; they may come from a transplant donor. CDR3s include the opening cysteine and the closing phenylalanine or tryptophan. A D gene is named only where the DNA matches it firmly. Part of the rows lack a size; the others show once, few, many or a class for expanded clones.

d_call,v_call,j_call,clone_size,cdr3_nt,cdr3_aa
.,TRBV7-2,TRBJ1-6,few,TGTGCCGGCCGCAGCAGGGTGGATAATTCACCCCTCCACTTT,CAGRSRVDNSPLHF
TRBD1,TRBV12-3/TRBV12-4,TRBJ1-1,few,TGTGCCGGGAACAGGGGGCTGAACACTGAAGCTTTCTTT,CAGNRGLNTEAFF
TRBD1,TRBV9,TRBJ2-4,few,TGTGCCAGCAGCGCCGGGACAGGGCAAAACATTCAGTACTTC,CASSAGTGQNIQYF
.,TRBV20-1,TRBJ2-7,.,TGCAGTGCCAATGGACGCGCCGAGATGGGGTACGAGCAGTACTTC,CSANGRAEMGYEQYF
.,TRBV4-1,TRBJ1-1,few,TGCGCCAGCAGCCAAGATATCAAACAGGGAATTGAAGCTTTCTTT,CASSQDIKQGIEAFF
TRBD1,TRBV6-2/TRBV6-3,TRBJ2-7,.,TGTGCCAGCCGCCAACAGGGGGCCAACGAGCAGTACTTC,CASRQQGANEQYF
.,TRBV20-1,TRBJ1-1,.,TGCAGTGCTAGAGGACAGTTGGGGACTGAAGCTTTCTTT,CSARGQLGTEAFF
TRBD1,TRBV7-9,TRBJ1-1,few,TGTGCCAGCAGCCCCGGACAGGGGAACGCTGAAGCTTTCTTT,CASSPGQGNAEAFF
.,TRBV7-3,TRBJ2-2,.,TGTGCCAGCAGCTTACTAGCTAGCGGGGAGCTGTTTTTT,CASSLLASGELFF
.,TRBV20-1,TRBJ1-1,.,TGCAGTGCTGATAGAGCTTTCTTT,CSADRAFF
.,TRBV20-1,TRBJ1-3,once,TGCAGTGCTAGAGCCCCCGGGTTACGATCTGGAAACACCATATATTTT,CSARAPGLRSGNTIYF
.,TRBV19,TRBJ2-1,.,TGTGCCAGTAGTATACTGGGTTTCAATGAGCAGTTCTTC,CASSILGFNEQFF
TRBD1,TRBV10-2,TRBJ1-5,few,TGCGCCAGCAGAGGACAGGGGCGCCAGCCCCAGCATTTT,CASRGQGRQPQHF
TRBD1,TRBV27,TRBJ1-4,.,TGTGCCAGCAGAGGTGGGACAGATGAAAAACTGTTTTTT,CASRGGTDEKLFF
TRBD1,TRBV7-9,TRBJ1-1,.,TGTGCCAGCAGCTTCGTATCTATAAGGACAGGGGACCGGAACACTGAAGCTTTCTTT,CASSFVSIRTGDRNTEAFF
.,TRBV3-1,TRBJ2-1,.,TGTGCCAGCAGCCAACTGAGCTCCTACAATGAGCAGTTCTTC,CASSQLSSYNEQFF
TRBD1,TRBV10-2,TRBJ1-5,few,TGCGCCAGCAGTGAGCCCCGGGACAGGGAACAGCCCCAGCATTTT,CASSEPRDREQPQHF
.,TRBV29-1,TRBJ1-1,few,TGCAGCACCCGGTCCAGGGCGGGTGAAGCTTTCTTT,CSTRSRAGEAFF
TRBD1,TRBV12-3/TRBV12-4,TRBJ1-6,.,TGTGCCAGCAGTCCGCAGGGGGGCAATAATTCACCCCTCCACTTT,CASSPQGGNNSPLHF
.,TRBV27,TRBJ1-2,.,TGTGCCAGCAGTCCCGCCGTGGGGGCCGGCAATGGCTACACCTTC,CASSPAVGAGNGYTF
TRBD1,TRBV12-3/TRBV12-4,TRBJ1-4,.,TGTGCCAGCAGCCCAACCGGACAGGGGAATGAAAAACTGTTTTTT,CASSPTGQGNEKLFF
.,TRBV12-3/TRBV12-4,TRBJ1-1,.,TGTGCCAGCACCTGGGGGCAGTTGAACACTGAAGCTTTCTTT,CASTWGQLNTEAFF
.,TRBV10-3,TRBJ1-5,.,TGTGCCATCAGGGCTCAGGGCTCCGGCAATCAGCCCCAGCATTTT,CAIRAQGSGNQPQHF
.,TRBV4-3,TRBJ1-1,.,TGCGCCAGCAGCCAAGATTTCGACGGAAACCAAGCTTTCTTT,CASSQDFDGNQAFF
.,TRBV6-6,TRBJ2-7,.,TGTGCCAGCAGTCCCGCACCCCAGGGAAGACACTACGAGCAGTACTTC,CASSPAPQGRHYEQYF
.,TRBV19,TRBJ1-5,.,TGTGCCAGTAGTAGACTTACCCCAATCCAGCCCCAGCATTTT,CASSRLTPIQPQHF
.,TRBV20-1,TRBJ1-5,.,TGCAGTGCTAGACTCAGGGGAGGGCAGCCCCAGCATTTT,CSARLRGGQPQHF
.,TRBV4-1,TRBJ1-1,few,TGCGCCAGCAGCCAAGGCTCATTGGGACTGTTTCGATTGAACACTGAAGCTTTCTTT,CASSQGSLGLFRLNTEAFF
TRBD1,TRBV7-9,TRBJ2-3,.,TGTGCCAGCAGTTCCGGGACAGGGACGCAGTATTTT,CASSSGTGTQYF
.,TRBV28,TRBJ1-6,few,TGTGCCAGCAGACCGGGACAAAGAAGCTCACCCCTCCACTTT,CASRPGQRSSPLHF
TRBD1,TRBV20-1,TRBJ1-1,.,TGCAGTGCTAGGACGGGACAGCCTGAAGCTTTCTTT,CSARTGQPEAFF
TRBD1,TRBV28,TRBJ1-2,.,TGTGCCAGCAGTCCTCAACTGGGGAGGGACAGAGCTAACTATGGCTACACCTTC,CASSPQLGRDRANYGYTF
TRBD1,TRBV7-6,TRBJ1-2,.,TGTGCCAGCAGCTTGGAGGGGACAGCTTACTATGGCTACACCTTC,CASSLEGTAYYGYTF
TRBD1,TRBV29-1,TRBJ1-2,.,TGCAGCGTTTACTCAGGGGGCGCCTATGGCTACACCTTC,CSVYSGGAYGYTF
.,TRBV18,TRBJ2-1,.,TGTGCCAGCTCACCACCGATCTCCGGCGCCCGAAACAATGAGCAGTTCTTC,CASSPPISGARNNEQFF
.,TRBV5-6,TRBJ1-2,.,TGTGCCAGCAGCCCCGGGGGGCAGGGTGGCTACACCTTC,CASSPGGQGGYTF
.,TRBV9,TRBJ1-1,few,TGTGCCAGCAGCGTGGGCCAGCTCACTGAAGCTTTCTTT,CASSVGQLTEAFF
.,TRBV20-1,TRBJ1-2,few,TGCAGCGCCCCAGGAGACAGCGGTAACTATGGCTACACCTTC,CSAPGDSGNYGYTF
TRBD1,TRBV12-3/TRBV12-4,TRBJ1-3,.,TGTGCCAGTAGGACCAGGGGGATGGCTGGAAACACCATATATTTT,CASRTRGMAGNTIYF
.,TRBV12-3/TRBV12-4,TRBJ1-2,.,TGTGCCTCCTGGACTATACAGGGCTATGGCTACACCTTC,CASWTIQGYGYTF
.,TRBV20-1,TRBJ1-4,few,TGCAGTGCTTCCAGGGCGACTAATGAAAAACTGTTTTTT,CSASRATNEKLFF
TRBD2,TRBV2,TRBJ2-7,.,TGTGCGGGACTAGCGGGAAACACCAACGAGCAGTACTTC,CAGLAGNTNEQYF
TRBD1,TRBV24-1,TRBJ2-1,few,TGTGCCACCAGCAATGGGGACAGGGGTTGGAATGAGCAGTTCTTC,CATSNGDRGWNEQFF
.,TRBV7-6,TRBJ1-1,.,TGTGCCAGCAGCTTGTATGATCGAACTGAAGCTTTCTTT,CASSLYDRTEAFF
.,TRBV12-3/TRBV12-4,TRBJ1-1,few,TGTGCCAGCAGTTTAGAGCGGCAGAACACTGAAGCTTTCTTT,CASSLERQNTEAFF
.,TRBV19,TRBJ1-1,.,TGTGCCAGTAGTATAGATCCCCTTGGGCATGTGGCTGAAGCTTTCTTT,CASSIDPLGHVAEAFF
TRBD1,TRBV2,TRBJ1-1,.,TGTGCCAGCGCGTACACAGGGGACACTGAAGCTTTCTTT,CASAYTGDTEAFF
TRBD1,TRBV24-1,TRBJ2-3,.,TGTGCCACCAGTGACCAGGGGGACACGCAGTATTTT,CATSDQGDTQYF